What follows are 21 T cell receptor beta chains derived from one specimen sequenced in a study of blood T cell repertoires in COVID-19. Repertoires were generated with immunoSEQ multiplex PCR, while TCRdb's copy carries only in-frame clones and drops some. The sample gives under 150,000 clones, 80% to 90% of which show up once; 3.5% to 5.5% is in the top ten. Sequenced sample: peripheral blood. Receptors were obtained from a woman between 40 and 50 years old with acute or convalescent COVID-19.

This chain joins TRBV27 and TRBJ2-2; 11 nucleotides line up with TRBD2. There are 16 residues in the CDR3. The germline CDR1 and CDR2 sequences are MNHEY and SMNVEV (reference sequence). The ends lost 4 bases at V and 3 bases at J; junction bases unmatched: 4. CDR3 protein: CASSSLAGGYTGELFF. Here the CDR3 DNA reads TGTGCCAGCAGTTCTTTAGCGGGGGGGTACACCGGGGAGCTGTTTTTT.

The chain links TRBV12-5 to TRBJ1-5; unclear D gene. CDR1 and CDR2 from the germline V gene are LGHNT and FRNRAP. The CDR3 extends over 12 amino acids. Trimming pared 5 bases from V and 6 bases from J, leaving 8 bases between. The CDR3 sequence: CASGPPGQPQHF. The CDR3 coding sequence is TGTGCTAGTGGTCCTCCAGGTCAGCCCCAGCATTTT.

This chain's CDR3 is CASRRTPGLAGGLGGDIQYF. The CDR3 DNA is TGTGCCAGCAGACGAACCCCAGGACTAGCGGGAGGCCTGGGGGGGGACATTCAGTACTTC. V and J are TRBV3-1 (or the pseudogene TRBV3-2) and TRBJ2-4; 14 positions agree with TRBD2. V gave up 6 bases and J gave up 8 bases; unmatched junction bases: 21. Germline CDR1 reads LGHDT; CDR2 reads YNNKEL (reference sequence). The CDR3 has 20 amino acids.

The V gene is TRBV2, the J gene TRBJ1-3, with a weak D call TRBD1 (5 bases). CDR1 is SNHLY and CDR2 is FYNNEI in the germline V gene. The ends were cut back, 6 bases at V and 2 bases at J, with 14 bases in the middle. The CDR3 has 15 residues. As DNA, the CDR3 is TGTGCCAGCAGCGTACAGGCTAGACCTGGAAACACCATATATTTT. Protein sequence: CASSVQARPGNTIYF. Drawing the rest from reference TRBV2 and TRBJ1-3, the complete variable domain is EPEVTQTPSHQVTQMGQEVILRCVPISNHLYFYWYRQILGQKVEFLVSFYNNEISEKSEIFDDQFSVERPDGSNFTLKIRSTKLEDSAMYFCASSVQARPGNTIYFGEGSWLTVV.

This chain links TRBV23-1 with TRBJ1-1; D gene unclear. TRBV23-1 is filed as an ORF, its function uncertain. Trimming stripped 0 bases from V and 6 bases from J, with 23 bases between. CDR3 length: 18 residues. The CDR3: CASSQSSPLLGVEAEAFF. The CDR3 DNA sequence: TGCGCCAGCAGTCAATCCTCACCCCTTCTTGGCGTGGAGGCTGAAGCTTTCTTT.

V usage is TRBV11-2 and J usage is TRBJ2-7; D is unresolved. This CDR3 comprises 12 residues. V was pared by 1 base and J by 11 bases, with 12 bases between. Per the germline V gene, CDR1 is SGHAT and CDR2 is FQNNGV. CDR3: CASSLAGRSKYF. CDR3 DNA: TGTGCCAGCAGCTTAGCAGGCAGGTCTAAGTACTTC.

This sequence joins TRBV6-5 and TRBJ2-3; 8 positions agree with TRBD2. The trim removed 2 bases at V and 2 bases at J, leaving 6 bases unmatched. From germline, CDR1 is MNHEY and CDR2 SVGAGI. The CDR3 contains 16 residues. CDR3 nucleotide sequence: TGTGCCAGCAGTTACCTCCGGACTAGCCCCACAGATACGCAGTATTTT. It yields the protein CASSYLRTSPTDTQYF.

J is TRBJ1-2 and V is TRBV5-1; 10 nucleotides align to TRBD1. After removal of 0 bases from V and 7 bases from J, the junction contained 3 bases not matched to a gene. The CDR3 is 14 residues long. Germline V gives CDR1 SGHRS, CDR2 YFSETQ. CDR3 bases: TGCGCCAGCAGCTTGGGACAGGGGGCTGGTGGCTACACCTTC. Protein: CASSLGQGAGGYTF.

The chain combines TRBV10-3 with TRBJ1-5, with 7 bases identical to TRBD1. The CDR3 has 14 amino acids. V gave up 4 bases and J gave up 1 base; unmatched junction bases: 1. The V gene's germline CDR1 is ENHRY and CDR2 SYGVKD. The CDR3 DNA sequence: TGTGCCATCAGTGGACAGGGCAGCAATCAGCCCCAGCATTTT. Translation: CAISGQGSNQPQHF.

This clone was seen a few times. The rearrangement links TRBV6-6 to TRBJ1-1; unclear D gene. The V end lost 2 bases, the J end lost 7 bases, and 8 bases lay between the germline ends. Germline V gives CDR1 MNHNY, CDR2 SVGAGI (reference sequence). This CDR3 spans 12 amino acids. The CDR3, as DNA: TGTGCCAGCAGTTACCCCGAGGGTGAAGCTTTCTTT. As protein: CASSYPEGEAFF.

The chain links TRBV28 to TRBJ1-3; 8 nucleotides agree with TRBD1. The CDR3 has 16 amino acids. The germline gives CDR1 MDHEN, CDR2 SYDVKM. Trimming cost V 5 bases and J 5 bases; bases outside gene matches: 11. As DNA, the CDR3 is TGTGCCAGCAGTCTAAGGACAGGGTTAACCCGAAACACCATATATTTT. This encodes CASSLRTGLTRNTIYF.

CDR3 in amino acids: CASSGGQSQETQYF. The CDR3 DNA follows: TGTGCCAGCAGTGGGGGACAGTCCCAAGAGACCCAGTACTTC. The V and J genes are TRBV2 and TRBJ2-5, with 7 bases matching TRBD1. With V trimmed by 4 bases and J by 1 base, 3 bases remained unmatched. CDR3 length: 14 residues. Germline CDR1 SNHLY, CDR2 FYNNEI.

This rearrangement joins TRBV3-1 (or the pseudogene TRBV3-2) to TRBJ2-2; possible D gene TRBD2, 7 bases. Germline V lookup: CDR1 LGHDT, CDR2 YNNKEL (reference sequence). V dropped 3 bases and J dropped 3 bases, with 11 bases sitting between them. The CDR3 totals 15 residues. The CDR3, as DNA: TGTGCCAGCAGCCAGGGCGGGGGCGACACCGGGGAGCTGTTTTTT. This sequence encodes CASSQGGGDTGELFF.

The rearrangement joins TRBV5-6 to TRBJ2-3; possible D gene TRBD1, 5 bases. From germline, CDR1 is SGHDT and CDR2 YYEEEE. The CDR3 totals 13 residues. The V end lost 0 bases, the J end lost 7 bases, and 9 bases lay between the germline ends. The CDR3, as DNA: TGTGCCAGCAGCTTGGAAGGGGCAAATACGCAGTATTTT. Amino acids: CASSLEGANTQYF.

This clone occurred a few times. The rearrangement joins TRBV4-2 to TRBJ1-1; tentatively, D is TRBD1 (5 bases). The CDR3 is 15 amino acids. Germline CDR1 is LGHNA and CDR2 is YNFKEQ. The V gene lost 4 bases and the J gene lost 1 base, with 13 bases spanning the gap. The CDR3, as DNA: TGTGCCAGCAGCCCGCCGGGACTAAAGAACACTGAAGCTTTCTTT. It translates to CASSPPGLKNTEAFF.

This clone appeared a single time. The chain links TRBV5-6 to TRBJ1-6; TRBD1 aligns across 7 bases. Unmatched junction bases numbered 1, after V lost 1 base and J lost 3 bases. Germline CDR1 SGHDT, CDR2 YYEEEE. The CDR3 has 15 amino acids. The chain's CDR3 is CASSLRDSYNSPLHF. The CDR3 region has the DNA TGTGCCAGCAGCTTGAGGGACAGCTATAATTCACCCCTCCACTTT.

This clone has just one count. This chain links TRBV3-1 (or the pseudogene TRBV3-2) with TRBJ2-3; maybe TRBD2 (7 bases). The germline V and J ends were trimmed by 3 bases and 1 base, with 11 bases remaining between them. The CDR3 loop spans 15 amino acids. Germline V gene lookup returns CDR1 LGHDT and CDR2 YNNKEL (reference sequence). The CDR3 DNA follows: TGTGCCAGCAGCCAGGGGGGGGCGGGCACAGATACGCAGTATTTT. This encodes CASSQGGAGTDTQYF.

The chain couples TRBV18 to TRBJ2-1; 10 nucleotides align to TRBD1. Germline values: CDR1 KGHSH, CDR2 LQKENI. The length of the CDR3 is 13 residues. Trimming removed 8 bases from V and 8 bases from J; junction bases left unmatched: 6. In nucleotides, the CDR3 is TGTGCCAGCCGGGACAGGGGAAGGGATGAGCAGTTCTTC. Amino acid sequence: CASRDRGRDEQFF.

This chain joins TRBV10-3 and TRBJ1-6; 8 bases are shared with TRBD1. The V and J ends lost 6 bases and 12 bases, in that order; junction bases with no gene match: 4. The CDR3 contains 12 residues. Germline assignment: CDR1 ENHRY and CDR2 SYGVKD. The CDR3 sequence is CAIRDRDGPLHF. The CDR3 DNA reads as TGTGCCATCAGGGACAGGGATGGACCCCTCCACTTT.

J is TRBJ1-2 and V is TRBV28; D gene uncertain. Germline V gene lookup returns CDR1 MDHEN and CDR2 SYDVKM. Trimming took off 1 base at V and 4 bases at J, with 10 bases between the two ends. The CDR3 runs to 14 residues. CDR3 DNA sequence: TGTGCCAGCAGTTTATATGGCAGAGGCTATGGCTACACCTTC. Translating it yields CASSLYGRGYGYTF.

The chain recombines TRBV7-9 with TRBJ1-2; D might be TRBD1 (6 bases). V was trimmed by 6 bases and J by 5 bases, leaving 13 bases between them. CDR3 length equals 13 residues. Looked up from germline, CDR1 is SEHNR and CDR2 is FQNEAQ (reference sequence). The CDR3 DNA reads TGTGCCAGCAGTGCAGGACAGACTTATGGCTACACCTTC. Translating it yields CASSAGQTYGYTF.